This TCR beta chain was sequenced during a study of blood T cell repertoires in COVID-19. Study-level background: Sites in the United States, Italy and Spain provided acute and convalescent COVID-19 samples. The analysed material was cDNA or gDNA that came from T cells, B-cell-depleted T cells, or PBMCs.

Per the study methods: Amplification with reference gene primers provided the estimates of nucleated cell counts. The repertoire was sequenced with immunoSEQ multiplex PCR; TCRdb's copy has only in-frame clones and lacks some. From that table come the V and J calls and clone size; the DNA was used to work out D and trimming. The table lists roughly 27,000 clones, roughly nine tenths of them singletons. The V end lost 6 bases, the J end lost 8 bases, and 10 bases lay between the germline ends. Germline assignment: CDR1 MNHEY and CDR2 SVGAGI. The CDR3 length is 12 residues. What was sequenced was peripheral blood. This receptor was identified in a human donor with active COVID-19. The donor label of this sample is uncertain. The V and J genes are TRBV6-5 and TRBJ2-2; D perhaps matches TRBD2 (5 bases). CDR3 DNA sequence: TGTGCCAGCAGCCGTCCGGGGGGGGAGCTGTTTTTT. This sequence encodes CASSRPGGELFF.